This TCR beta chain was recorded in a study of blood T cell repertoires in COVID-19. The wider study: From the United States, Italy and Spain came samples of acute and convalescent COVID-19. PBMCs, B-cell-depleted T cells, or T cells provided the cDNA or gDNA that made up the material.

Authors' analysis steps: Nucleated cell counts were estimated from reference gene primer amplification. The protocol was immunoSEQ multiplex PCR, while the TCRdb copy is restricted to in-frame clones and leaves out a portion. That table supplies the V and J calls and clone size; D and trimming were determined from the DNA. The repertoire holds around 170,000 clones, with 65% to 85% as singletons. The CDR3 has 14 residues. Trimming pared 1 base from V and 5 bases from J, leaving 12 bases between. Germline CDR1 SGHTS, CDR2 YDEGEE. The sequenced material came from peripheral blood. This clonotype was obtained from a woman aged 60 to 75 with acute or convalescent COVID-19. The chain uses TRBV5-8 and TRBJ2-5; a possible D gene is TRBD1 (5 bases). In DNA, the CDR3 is TGTGCCAGCAGCTTGATTTCCAGGGATGAGACCCAGTACTTC. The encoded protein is CASSLISRDETQYF.